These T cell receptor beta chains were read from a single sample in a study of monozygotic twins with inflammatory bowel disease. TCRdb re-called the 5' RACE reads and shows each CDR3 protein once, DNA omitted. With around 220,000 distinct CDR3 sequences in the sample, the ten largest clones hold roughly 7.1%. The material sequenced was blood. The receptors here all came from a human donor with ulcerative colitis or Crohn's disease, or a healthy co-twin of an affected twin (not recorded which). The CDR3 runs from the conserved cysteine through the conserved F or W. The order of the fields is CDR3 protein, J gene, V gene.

CDR3 protein: CASSLVLAGREQFF; J gene: TRBJ2-1; V gene: TRBV7-2
CDR3 protein: CAISELTDATGAFF; J gene: TRBJ1-1; V gene: TRBV10-3
CDR3 protein: CASSYLRQGGETQYF; J gene: TRBJ2-5; V gene: TRBV5-4
CDR3 protein: CASSVGRGNTEAFF; J gene: TRBJ1-1; V gene: TRBV11-2
CDR3 protein: CASWSGRTYNEQFF; J gene: TRBJ2-1; V gene: TRBV28
CDR3 protein: CASSLTFTGAATGELFF; J gene: TRBJ2-2; V gene: TRBV5-6
CDR3 protein: CAGTGDRSGANVLTF; J gene: TRBJ2-6; V gene: TRBV10-2
CDR3 protein: CSARDLWGDEKLFF; J gene: TRBJ1-4; V gene: TRBV20-1
CDR3 protein: CASSQSAGHTGELFF; J gene: TRBJ2-2; V gene: TRBV3-1
CDR3 protein: CASSDGREAYGYTF; J gene: TRBJ1-2; V gene: TRBV6-1
CDR3 protein: CASSTSRGNTEAFF; J gene: TRBJ1-1; V gene: TRBV27
CDR3 protein: CASSLTRSYEQYF; J gene: TRBJ2-7; V gene: TRBV7-2
CDR3 protein: CASSLVGQAKNIQYF; J gene: TRBJ2-4; V gene: TRBV5-1
CDR3 protein: CAWSVLSTGELFF; J gene: TRBJ2-2; V gene: TRBV30
CDR3 protein: CSAIDLDTYNEQFF; J gene: TRBJ2-1; V gene: TRBV20-1